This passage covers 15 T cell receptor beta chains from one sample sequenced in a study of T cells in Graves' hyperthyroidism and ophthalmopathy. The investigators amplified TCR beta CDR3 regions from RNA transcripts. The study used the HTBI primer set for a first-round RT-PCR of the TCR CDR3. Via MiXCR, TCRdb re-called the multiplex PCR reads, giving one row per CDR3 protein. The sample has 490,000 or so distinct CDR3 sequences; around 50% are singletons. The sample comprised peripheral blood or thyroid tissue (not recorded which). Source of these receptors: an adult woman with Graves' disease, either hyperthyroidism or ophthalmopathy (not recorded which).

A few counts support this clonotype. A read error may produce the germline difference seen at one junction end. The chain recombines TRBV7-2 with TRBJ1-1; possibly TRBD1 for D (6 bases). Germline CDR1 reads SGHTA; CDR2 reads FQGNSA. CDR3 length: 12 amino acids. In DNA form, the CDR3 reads TGTGCCAGCAGCATTTGGGACACAGAAGCTTTCTTT. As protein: CASSIWDTEAFF.

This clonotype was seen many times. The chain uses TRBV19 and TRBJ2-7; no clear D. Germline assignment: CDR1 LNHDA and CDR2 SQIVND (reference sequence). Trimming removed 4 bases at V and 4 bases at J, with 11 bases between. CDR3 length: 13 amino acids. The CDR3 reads CASSSGRNYEQYF. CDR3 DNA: TGTGCCAGTAGTAGCGGAAGAAATTACGAGCAGTACTTC.

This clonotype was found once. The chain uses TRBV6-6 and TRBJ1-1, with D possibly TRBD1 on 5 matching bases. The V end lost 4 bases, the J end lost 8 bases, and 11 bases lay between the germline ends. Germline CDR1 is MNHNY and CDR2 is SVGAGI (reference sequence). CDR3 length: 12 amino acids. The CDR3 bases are TGTGCCAGCAGTTTATGGGGCCGGGAAGCTTTCTTT. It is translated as CASSLWGREAFF.

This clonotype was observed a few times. Written as DNA, the CDR3 is TGTGCCAGCAGTGAAGCGTCAGCGGGAGAAAAACTGTTTTTT. Protein product: CASSEASAGEKLFF. The gene calls are TRBV6-1 and TRBJ1-4; D ambiguous. V was trimmed by 0 bases and J by 8 bases, leaving 10 bases between them. This CDR3 is built from 14 residues. Germline CDR1 MNHNS, CDR2 SASEGT.

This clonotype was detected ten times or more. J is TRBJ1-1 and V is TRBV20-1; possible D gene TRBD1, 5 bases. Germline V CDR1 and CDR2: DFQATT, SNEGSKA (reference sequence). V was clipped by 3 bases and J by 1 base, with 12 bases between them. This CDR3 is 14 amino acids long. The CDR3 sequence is CSARGGGENTEAFF. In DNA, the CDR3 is TGCAGTGCTAGGGGGGGAGGTGAGAACACTGAAGCTTTCTTT.

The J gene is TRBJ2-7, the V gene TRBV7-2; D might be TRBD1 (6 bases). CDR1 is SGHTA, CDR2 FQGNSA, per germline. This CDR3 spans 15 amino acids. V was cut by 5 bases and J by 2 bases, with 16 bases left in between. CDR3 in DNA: TGTGCCAGCAGCCATGTCGGGCAGGGGACCTACGAGCAGTACTTC. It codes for CASSHVGQGTYEQYF.

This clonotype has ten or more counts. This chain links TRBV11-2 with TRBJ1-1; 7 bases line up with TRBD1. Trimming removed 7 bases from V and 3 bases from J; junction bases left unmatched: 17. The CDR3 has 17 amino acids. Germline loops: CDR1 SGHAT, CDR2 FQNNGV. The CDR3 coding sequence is TGTGCCAGCACCCCGAGGCCAAGGGGGCGTAGGGACACTGAAGCTTTCTTT. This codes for CASTPRPRGRRDTEAFF.

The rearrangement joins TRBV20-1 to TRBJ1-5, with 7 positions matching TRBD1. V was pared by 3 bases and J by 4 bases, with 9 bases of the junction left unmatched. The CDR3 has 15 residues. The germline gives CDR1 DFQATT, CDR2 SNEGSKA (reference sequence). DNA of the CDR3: TGCAGTGCTAGGGCGACAGGGACCCAGAATCAGCCCCAGCATTTT. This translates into CSARATGTQNQPQHF.

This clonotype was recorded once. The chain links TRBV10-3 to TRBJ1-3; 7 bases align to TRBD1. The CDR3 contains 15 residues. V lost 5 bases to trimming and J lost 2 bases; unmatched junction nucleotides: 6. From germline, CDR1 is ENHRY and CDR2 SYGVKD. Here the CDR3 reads CAISPDRAAGNTIYF. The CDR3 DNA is TGTGCCATCAGTCCCGACAGGGCGGCTGGAAACACCATATATTTT.

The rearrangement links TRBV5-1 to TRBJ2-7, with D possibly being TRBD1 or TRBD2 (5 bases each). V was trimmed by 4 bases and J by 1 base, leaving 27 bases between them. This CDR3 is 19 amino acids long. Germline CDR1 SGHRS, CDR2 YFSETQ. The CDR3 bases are TGCGCCAGCAGCATGATGGCTAGCAGTCCTGACAGTCGATCCTACGAGCAGTACTTC. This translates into CASSMMASSPDSRSYEQYF.

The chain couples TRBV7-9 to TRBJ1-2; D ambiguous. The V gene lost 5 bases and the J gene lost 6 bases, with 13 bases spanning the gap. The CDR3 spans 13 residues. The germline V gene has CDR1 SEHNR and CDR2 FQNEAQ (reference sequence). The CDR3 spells CASSPNTGDGYTF. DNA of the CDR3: TGTGCCAGCAGCCCCAACACTGGAGATGGCTACACCTTC.

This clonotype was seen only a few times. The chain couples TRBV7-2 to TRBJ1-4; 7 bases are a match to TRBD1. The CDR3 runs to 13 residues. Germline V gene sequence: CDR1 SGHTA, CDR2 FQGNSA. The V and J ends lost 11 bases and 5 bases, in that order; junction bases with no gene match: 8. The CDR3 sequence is CASQGQPNEKLFF. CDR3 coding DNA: TGTGCCTCTCAGGGACAGCCAAATGAAAAACTGTTTTTT.

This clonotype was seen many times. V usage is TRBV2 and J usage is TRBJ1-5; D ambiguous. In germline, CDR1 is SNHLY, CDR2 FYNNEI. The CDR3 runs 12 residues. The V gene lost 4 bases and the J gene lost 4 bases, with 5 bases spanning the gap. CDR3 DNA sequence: TGTGCCAGCAGTGTGACTAATCAGCCCCAGCATTTT. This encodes CASSVTNQPQHF.

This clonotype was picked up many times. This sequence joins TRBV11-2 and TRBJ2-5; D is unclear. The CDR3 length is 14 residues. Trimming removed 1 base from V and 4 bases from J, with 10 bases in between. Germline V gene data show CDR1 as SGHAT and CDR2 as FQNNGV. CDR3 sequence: CASSLVALGETQYF. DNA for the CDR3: TGTGCCAGCAGCTTAGTAGCATTGGGAGAGACCCAGTACTTC.

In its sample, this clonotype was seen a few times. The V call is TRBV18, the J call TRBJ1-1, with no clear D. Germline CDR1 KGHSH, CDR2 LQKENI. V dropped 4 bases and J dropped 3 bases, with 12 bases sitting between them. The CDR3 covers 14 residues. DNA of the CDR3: TGTGCCAGCTCACAACGGGGTACGGACACTGAAGCTTTCTTT. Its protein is CASSQRGTDTEAFF.